Listed below are T cell receptor beta chains from one sample, sequenced in a study of cytomegalovirus exposure and HLA in healthy donors. Libraries were prepared by immunoSEQ multiplex PCR; TCRdb keeps only in-frame clonotypes and omits some of them. Its listing shows some 130,000 clones. Sequenced sample: PBMCs. The receptors stem from a woman aged 35 to 49 in good health and CMV-seropositive. Both conserved end residues are part of each CDR3. D genes are given only for firm matches.

cdr3_aa,cdr3_nt,d_call,j_call,v_call
CASSVGGGATNEKLFF,TGTGCCAGCAGCGTAGGGGGAGGGGCAACTAATGAAAAACTGTTTTTT,-,TRBJ1-4,TRBV9
CASSLGGQDIYEQYF,TGTGCCAGCAGCTTAGGGGGACAAGACATCTACGAGCAGTACTTC,-,TRBJ2-7,TRBV11-1
CASSLGQGVFSSGANVLTF,TGTGCCAGCAGCTTAGGACAGGGGGTATTCTCCTCTGGGGCCAACGTCCTGACTTTC,TRBD1,TRBJ2-6,TRBV11-1
CASSLTGGTRTGELFF,TGTGCCAGCAGCTTGACGGGGGGGACGAGGACCGGGGAGCTGTTTTTT,TRBD2,TRBJ2-2,TRBV5-4
CASSLVHGTGDASTF,TGTGCCAGCAGCTTAGTCCACGGGACAGGGGATGCAAGCACCTTC,TRBD1,TRBJ1-2,TRBV7-9
CASSPSSSGRGTDTQYF,TGTGCCAGCAGTCCCTCATCCAGCGGGAGGGGCACAGATACGCAGTATTTT,TRBD2,TRBJ2-3,TRBV27
CASSQEPPDGRGTGELFF,TGCGCCAGCAGCCAAGAACCCCCGGATGGGCGGGGAACCGGGGAGCTGTTTTTT,-,TRBJ2-2,TRBV4-1
CASRGSPEETQYF,TGTGCCAGCAGGGGCTCCCCTGAAGAGACCCAGTACTTC,-,TRBJ2-5,TRBV6-1
CARGRGQSVADTQYF,TGTGCCAGGGGGCGTGGACAGAGTGTTGCAGATACGCAGTATTTT,-,TRBJ2-3,TRBV18
CASTRWTVAQTSYNEQFF,TGTGCCAGCACCAGATGGACAGTGGCCCAAACCTCCTACAATGAGCAGTTCTTC,-,TRBJ2-1,TRBV27
CASRERGGRGYTF,TGTGCCAGCAGGGAAAGGGGGGGCCGAGGCTACACCTTC,-,TRBJ1-2,TRBV6-1
CASSPRFRGEQFF,TGTGCCAGCAGCCCTCGATTCCGCGGGGAGCAGTTCTTC,-,TRBJ2-1,TRBV11-2
CASMVGLAGFQGEQYF,TGTGCCAGCATGGTCGGGCTAGCGGGTTTTCAAGGGGAGCAGTACTTC,TRBD2,TRBJ2-7,TRBV11-1
CAISEGQGDGYTF,TGTGCCATCAGTGAGGGACAGGGAGATGGCTACACCTTC,TRBD1,TRBJ1-2,TRBV10-3
CASSFGPQKENTEAFF,TGCGCCAGCAGCTTTGGGCCCCAGAAAGAGAACACTGAAGCTTTCTTT,-,TRBJ1-1,TRBV5-1
CASSAGSNTEAFF,TGTGCCAGCAGCGCGGGCTCGAACACTGAAGCTTTCTTT,-,TRBJ1-1,TRBV11-3
CASSLRGNTGELFF,TGTGCCAGCAGCTTAAGAGGGAACACCGGGGAGCTGTTTTTT,-,TRBJ2-2,TRBV7-7
CASSAREGTGNFYSNQPQHF,TGTGCCAGCAGTGCTCGGGAAGGGACAGGGAACTTCTATAGCAATCAGCCCCAGCATTTT,TRBD1,TRBJ1-5,TRBV6-1
CASSDDTRQKNTEAFF,TGTGCCAGCAGTGACGATACCCGACAGAAGAACACTGAAGCTTTCTTT,-,TRBJ1-1,TRBV25-1
CASSSSGRALETQYF,TGTGCCAGCTCCTCCAGCGGGAGGGCCCTGGAGACCCAGTACTTC,TRBD2,TRBJ2-5,TRBV18
CASSSPLREPQETQYF,TGTGCCAGCAGTTCCCCTCTGCGCGAGCCTCAAGAGACCCAGTACTTC,-,TRBJ2-5,TRBV28
CASSLGRASYGYTF,TGTGCCAGCAGCTTAGGCAGGGCTAGCTATGGCTACACCTTC,-,TRBJ1-2,TRBV7-2
CASSQAPSSQPQHF,TGTGCCAGCAGCCAAGCTCCCTCGAGTCAGCCCCAGCATTTT,-,TRBJ1-5,TRBV4-2
CASSSGLGPYEQYF,TGTGCCAGCAGCTCAGGGTTGGGGCCTTACGAGCAGTACTTC,-,TRBJ2-7,TRBV5-4
CASSRRDNEQFF,TGTGCCAGCAGTAGGAGGGACAATGAGCAGTTCTTC,-,TRBJ2-1,TRBV27
CASSAGSGGAYEQYF,TGTGCCAGCAGCGCCGGGTCTGGCGGGGCTTACGAGCAGTACTTC,-,TRBJ2-7,TRBV9
CASSIASTGGGTEAFF,TGTGCCAGTAGTATAGCGTCGACAGGGGGCGGAACTGAAGCTTTCTTT,TRBD1,TRBJ1-1,TRBV19
CASSLPGTGHMNSPLHF,TGCGCCAGCAGCCTTCCGGGGACAGGACATATGAATTCACCCCTCCACTTT,TRBD1,TRBJ1-6,TRBV4-1
CASSGWDRGNTEAFF,TGCGCCAGCAGCGGATGGGACAGGGGGAACACTGAAGCTTTCTTT,TRBD1,TRBJ1-1,TRBV5-1
CATSRQPPRLAGEKNTQYF,TGTGCCACCAGCAGGCAACCCCCTCGACTAGCGGGAGAAAAGAATACGCAGTATTTT,TRBD2,TRBJ2-3,TRBV15
CASRGENYGYTF,TGTGCCAGCAGAGGGGAAAACTATGGCTACACCTTC,-,TRBJ1-2,TRBV6-5
CATSRPPSGYNEQFF,TGTGCCACCAGCAGACCACCTAGCGGCTACAATGAGCAGTTCTTC,TRBD2,TRBJ2-1,TRBV15
CASSLQAYEQYF,TGTGCCAGCAGCTTACAGGCTTACGAGCAGTACTTC,-,TRBJ2-7,TRBV5-6
CASSEGGQGNEQYF,TGCGCCAGCAGTGAAGGGGGACAGGGGAACGAGCAGTACTTC,TRBD1,TRBJ2-7,TRBV6-1
CASSYSSGDTEAFF,TGTGCCAGCAGTTACTCCTCCGGGGACACTGAAGCTTTCTTT,-,TRBJ1-1,TRBV6-5
CAWSAGGSSPLHF,TGTGCCTGGAGCGCAGGGGGTAGTTCACCCCTCCACTTT,TRBD1,TRBJ1-6,TRBV30
CASSPNRDRGSSVEKLFF,TGCGCCAGCAGCCCGAACCGGGACAGGGGGTCTTCGGTTGAAAAACTGTTTTTT,TRBD1,TRBJ1-4,TRBV5-1
CSVEMRLFPMNTEAFF,TGCAGCGTTGAAATGCGCCTCTTCCCCATGAACACTGAAGCTTTCTTT,-,TRBJ1-1,TRBV29-1
CASSLDHGRGGEKLFF,TGCGCCAGCAGCTTGGACCATGGCAGGGGAGGGGAAAAATTGTTTTTT,-,TRBJ1-4,TRBV5-1
CASGSGTNTGELFF,TGTGCCAGCGGTAGCGGGACGAACACCGGGGAGCTGTTTTTT,TRBD2,TRBJ2-2,TRBV6-4
CASSLNSGRATDTQYF,TGTGCCAGCAGCCTCAATAGCGGGAGGGCCACAGATACGCAGTATTTT,TRBD2,TRBJ2-3,TRBV11-2
CASSLVSGSGSEQYF,TGTGCCAGCAGCTTGGTTAGCGGTAGCGGGAGCGAGCAGTACTTC,TRBD2,TRBJ2-7,TRBV5-6
CASSLTGFPYGYTF,TGTGCCAGCAGCCTTACAGGGTTCCCCTATGGCTACACCTTC,-,TRBJ1-2,TRBV6-1
CASSVNVILNEQYF,TGTGCCAGCAGTGTAAACGTAATCCTAAACGAGCAGTACTTC,-,TRBJ2-7,TRBV2
CASSLEQPTDTQYF,TGCGCCAGCAGCTTGGAACAGCCCACAGATACGCAGTATTTT,-,TRBJ2-3,TRBV5-1
CASSFLAYNEQFF,TGCGCCAGCAGCTTCTTAGCGTACAATGAGCAGTTCTTC,-,TRBJ2-1,TRBV5-1
CASSLTGAGNEQFF,TGCGCCAGCAGCTTGACAGGGGCGGGGAATGAGCAGTTCTTC,-,TRBJ2-1,TRBV5-1
CASSQDVGPGAGETQYF,TGCGCCAGCAGCCAAGATGTGGGACCGGGAGCCGGAGAGACCCAGTACTTC,-,TRBJ2-5,TRBV4-3
CSPQGSGYTF,TGCAGTCCCCAGGGATCTGGCTACACCTTC,-,TRBJ1-2,TRBV20-1